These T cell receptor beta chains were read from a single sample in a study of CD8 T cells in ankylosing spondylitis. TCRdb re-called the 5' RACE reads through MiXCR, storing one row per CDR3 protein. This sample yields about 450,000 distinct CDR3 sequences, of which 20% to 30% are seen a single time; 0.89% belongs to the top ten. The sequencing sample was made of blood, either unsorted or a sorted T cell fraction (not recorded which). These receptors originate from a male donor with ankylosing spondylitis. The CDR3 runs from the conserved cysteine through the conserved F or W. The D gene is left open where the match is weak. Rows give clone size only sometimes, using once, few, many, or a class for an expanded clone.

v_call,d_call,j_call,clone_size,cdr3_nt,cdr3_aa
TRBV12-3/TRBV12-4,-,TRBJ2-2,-,TGTGCCAGCAGTTTATCTAGCTCTAACACCGGGGAGCTGTTTTTT,CASSLSSSNTGELFF
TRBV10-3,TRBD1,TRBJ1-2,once,TGTGCCATCACCCCGGACAGGGGGCCCGGTGGCTACACCTTC,CAITPDRGPGGYTF
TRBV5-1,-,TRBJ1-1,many,TGCGCCAGCAGCTTGCCGGCCGGGACGAACACTGAAGCTTTCTTT,CASSLPAGTNTEAFF
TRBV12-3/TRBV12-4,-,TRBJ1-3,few,TGTGCCAGCAGTCCGACCTCTGGAAACACCATATATTTT,CASSPTSGNTIYF
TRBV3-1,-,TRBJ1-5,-,TGTGCCAGCAGCCAAGGGGGAGGGCAGCCCCAGCATTTT,CASSQGGGQPQHF
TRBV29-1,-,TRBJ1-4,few,TGCAGCGCATCACCAGTGGGAAAAAGGGAGTCACTGTTTTTT,CSASPVGKRESLFF
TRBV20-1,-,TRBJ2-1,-,TGCAGTAGTAGCGAGAGCTCCTACAATGAGCAGTTCTTC,CSSSESSYNEQFF
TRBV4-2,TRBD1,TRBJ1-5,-,TGTGCCAGCAGCCAATTACCGGGACAGAGTAATCAGCCCCAGCATTTT,CASSQLPGQSNQPQHF
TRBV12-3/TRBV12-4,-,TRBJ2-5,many,TGTGCCAGCAGTCCCCGTACGAACTTTGGGAGGACCCAGTACTTC,CASSPRTNFGRTQYF
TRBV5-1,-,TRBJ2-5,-,TGCGCCAGCAGCTACACAGGAACCCAAGAGACCCAGTACTTC,CASSYTGTQETQYF
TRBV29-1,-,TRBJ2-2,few,TGCAGCGCTGGCCTGCTTTACACCGGGGAGCTGTTTTTT,CSAGLLYTGELFF
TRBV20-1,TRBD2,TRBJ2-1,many,TGCAGTGCTCCCCACGATCTAGCGGGCCAGAATGAGCAGTTCTTC,CSAPHDLAGQNEQFF
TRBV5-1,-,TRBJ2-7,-,TGCGCCAGCAGGAAACCCAGCTCCTACGAGCAGTACTTC,CASRKPSSYEQYF
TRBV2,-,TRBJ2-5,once,TGTGCCAGCAGTGAAGGGCCGTACGGAGAGACCCAGTACTTC,CASSEGPYGETQYF
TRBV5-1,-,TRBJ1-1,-,TGCGCCAGCAGCACTGACCCAGTGAACACTGAAGCTTTCTTT,CASSTDPVNTEAFF
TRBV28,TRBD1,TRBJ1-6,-,TGTGCCAGCAGTTTTAGGCCCATACGCGGGACAGAGAATTCACCCCTCCACTTT,CASSFRPIRGTENSPLHF
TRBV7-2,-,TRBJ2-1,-,TGTGCCAGCAGCTTAGGCCCGGGTGAGCAGTTCTTC,CASSLGPGEQFF
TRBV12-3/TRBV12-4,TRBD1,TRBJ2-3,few,TGTGCCAGCAGTGTGGACAGGGTGACAGATACGCAGTATTTT,CASSVDRVTDTQYF
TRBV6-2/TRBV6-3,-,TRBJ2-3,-,TGTGCCAGCAGAGGACAGCAGAACACAGATACGCAGTATTTT,CASRGQQNTDTQYF
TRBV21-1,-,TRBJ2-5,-,TGTGCCAGCCCGATGGGCAGGGAACTCCAAGAGACCCAGTACTTC,CASPMGRELQETQYF
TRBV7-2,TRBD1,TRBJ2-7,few,TGTGCCAGCAGCTTAGGAGGACAGGGGGTCTACGAGCAGTACTTC,CASSLGGQGVYEQYF
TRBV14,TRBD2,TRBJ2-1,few,TGTGCCAGCAGCCAACTGGGGGCGGGGGGGTTTCGGACCTACAATGAGCAGTTCTTC,CASSQLGAGGFRTYNEQFF
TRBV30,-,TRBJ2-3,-,TGTGCCTGGACCCTAAACGGGGGACGCACAGATACGCAGTATTTT,CAWTLNGGRTDTQYF
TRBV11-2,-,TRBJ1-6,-,TGTGCCAGCAGCTTAGACCCGGGGACCCGGAATTCACCCCTCCACTTT,CASSLDPGTRNSPLHF
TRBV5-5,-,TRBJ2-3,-,TGTGCCAGCAGCCCCTTGGTCGGACGTGGCACAGATACGCAGTATTTT,CASSPLVGRGTDTQYF
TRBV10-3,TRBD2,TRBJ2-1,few,TGTGCCATCAGTGATCCGCCTAGCGGATACAATGAGCAGTTCTTC,CAISDPPSGYNEQFF
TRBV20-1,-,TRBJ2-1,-,TGCAGTGCTAGAGCTGTCGTGAGTTTCGGCCACAATGAGCAGTTCTTC,CSARAVVSFGHNEQFF
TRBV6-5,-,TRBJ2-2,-,TGTGCCAGCAGTTACTCGAATCCGGGAGTGGCTACCGGGGAGCTGTTTTTT,CASSYSNPGVATGELFF
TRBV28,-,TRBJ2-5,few,TGTGCCAGCAGTTTCATCACGGTGCCTGAGACCCAGTACTTC,CASSFITVPETQYF
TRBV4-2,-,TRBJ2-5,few,TGTGCCAGCAGCCAAGATATGGGAGACCAAGAGACCCAGTACTTC,CASSQDMGDQETQYF
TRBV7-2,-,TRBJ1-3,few,TGTGCCAGCAGCTTAGACAGGCCCTCTGGAAACACCATATATTTT,CASSLDRPSGNTIYF
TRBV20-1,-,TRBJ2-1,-,TGCAGTGCTAGTAGGTATGAGCAGTTCTTC,CSASRYEQFF
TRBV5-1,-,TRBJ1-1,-,TGCGCCAGCAGCTTGGCCGAGACGGGGGCCCACACTGAAGCTTTCTTT,CASSLAETGAHTEAFF
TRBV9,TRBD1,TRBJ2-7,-,TGTGCCAGCAGCCCAGGGACAGGAATCGAGCAGTACTTC,CASSPGTGIEQYF
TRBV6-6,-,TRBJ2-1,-,TGTGCCAGCAGTTACTCGGGGTACAATGAGCAGTTCTTC,CASSYSGYNEQFF
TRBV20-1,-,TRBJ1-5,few,TGCAGTGCTAGGTCGAGGACCGTAGGCAATCAGCCCCAGCATTTT,CSARSRTVGNQPQHF
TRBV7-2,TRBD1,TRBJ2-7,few,TGTGCCAGCAGGGGACAGGGTGGGTCCTACGAGCAGTACTTC,CASRGQGGSYEQYF
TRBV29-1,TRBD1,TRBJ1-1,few,TGCAGCGTTGACCAAGGGACAGATACTGAAGCTTTCTTT,CSVDQGTDTEAFF
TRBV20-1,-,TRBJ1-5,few,TGCGGTGCCCGGGGAAGCAATCAGCCCCAGCATTTT,CGARGSNQPQHF